The table lists the clone carrying this TCR beta chain with a count of one. Its antigen is undetermined. Treatment specified: oral pan-JAK inhibitor, 5-10 mg twice daily. Specimens obtained from alopecia areata patients comprised lesional scalp punch biopsies and peripheral blood. This CDR3 region has 14 residues. V was pared by 0 bases and J by 9 bases, with 13 bases between. Germline CDR1 SGHRS, CDR2 YFSETQ. Following extraction, RNA underwent reverse transcription to cDNA, which served as the sequencing template. Sequencing used immunoSEQ multiplex PCR; TCRdb keeps in-frame clones, though not all of them. The table shows hundreds of thousands of clones, with 66% occurring only once. The data originate from a study of CD8+ T cells in alopecia areata. Study-wide context: It was oral tofacitinib, at 5 to 10 mg twice daily, that treated patients received. Patients took tofacitinib for 6 to 18 months, followed by 6 drug-free months. Study results and caveats: Sequencing of scalp samples also includes resident alphabeta T cells from normal skin.

The source is a human donor with alopecia areata. Here the sequenced sample was CD4+ T cells sorted from blood, taken between weeks 44 and 45, from a patient treated with tofacitinib. V usage is TRBV5-1 and J usage is TRBJ2-1; D call uncertain. Here the CDR3 DNA reads TGCGCCAGCAGCTTGGGGACCTGGAGAAGTGAGCAGTTCTTC. Encoded protein: CASSLGTWRSEQFF.